This T cell receptor (beta chain) was found in a study of post-analysis software for immune sequencing data. Overall study context: The courses of disease that were included comprised relapsing-remitting, secondary progressive and progressive-relapsing multiple sclerosis.

Unique-molecular-identifier-tagged TCR beta cDNA libraries were used. Yield was roughly 0.5 million cDNA molecules from approximately 0.95 to 9.8 million T cells. In TCRdb, the PCR reads were re-called with MiXCR into one record per CDR3 protein. The sample shows 400,000 to 500,000 distinct CDR3 sequences, approximately 38% of them seen only once. Study-level findings and limits: There was significantly lower normalized Chao1 diversity in multiple sclerosis patients than in controls. By F measure, samples from a shared preparation batch strongly co-clustered. Controls had lower frequencies than patients of four or five TRBV segments, which included TRBV5-6, TRBV5-1 and TRBV20-1.

Germline CDR1 is KGHDR and CDR2 is SFDVKD. The CDR3 spans 15 residues. V was clipped by 0 bases and J by 5 bases, with 12 bases between them. This clonotype showed up just a few times. Its antigen is currently unknown. The chain is built from TRBV24-1 and TRBJ2-5, with unresolved D. This clonotype was obtained from a girl aged 2-9 years with multiple sclerosis. What was sequenced was blood. CDR3 loop: CATSDLRSGGETQYF. CDR3 nucleotides: TGTGCCACCAGTGATTTGCGGTCGGGCGGTGAGACCCAGTACTTC.